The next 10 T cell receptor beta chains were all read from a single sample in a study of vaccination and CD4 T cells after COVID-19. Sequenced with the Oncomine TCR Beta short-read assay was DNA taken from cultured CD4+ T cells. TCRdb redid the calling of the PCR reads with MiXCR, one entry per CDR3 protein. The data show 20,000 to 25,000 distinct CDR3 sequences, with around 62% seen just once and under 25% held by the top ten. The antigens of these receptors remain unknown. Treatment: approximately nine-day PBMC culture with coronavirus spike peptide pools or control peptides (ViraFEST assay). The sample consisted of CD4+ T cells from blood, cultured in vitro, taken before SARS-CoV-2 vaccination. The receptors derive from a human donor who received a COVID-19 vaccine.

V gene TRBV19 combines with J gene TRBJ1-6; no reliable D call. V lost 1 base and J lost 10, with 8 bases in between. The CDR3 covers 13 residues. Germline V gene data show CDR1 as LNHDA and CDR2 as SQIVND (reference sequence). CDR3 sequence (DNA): TGTGCCAGTAGTATAGCACCGAACTCACCCCTCCACTTT. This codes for CASSIAPNSPLHF.

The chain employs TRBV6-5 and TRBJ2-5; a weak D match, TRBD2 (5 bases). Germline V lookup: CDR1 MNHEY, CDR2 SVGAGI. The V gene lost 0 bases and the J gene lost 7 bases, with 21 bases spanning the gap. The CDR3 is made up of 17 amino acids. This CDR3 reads CASSYSEVDPRKGTQYF. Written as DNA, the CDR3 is TGTGCCAGCAGTTACTCGGAGGTAGATCCGCGGAAGGGGACCCAGTACTTC.

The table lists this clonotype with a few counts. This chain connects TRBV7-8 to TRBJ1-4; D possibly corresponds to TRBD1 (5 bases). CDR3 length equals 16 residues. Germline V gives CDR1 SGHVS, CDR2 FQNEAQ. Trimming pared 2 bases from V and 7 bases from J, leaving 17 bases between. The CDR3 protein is CASSLIVTGGGEKLFF. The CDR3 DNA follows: TGTGCCAGCAGCTTAATCGTGACCGGGGGTGGTGAAAAACTGTTTTTT.

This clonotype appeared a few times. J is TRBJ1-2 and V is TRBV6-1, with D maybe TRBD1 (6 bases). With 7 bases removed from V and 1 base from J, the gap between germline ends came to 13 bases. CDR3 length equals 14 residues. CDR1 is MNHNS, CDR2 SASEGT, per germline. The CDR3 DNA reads TGTGCCAGCATCGTAGGGGGAAATAACTATGGCTACACCTTC. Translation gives CASIVGGNNYGYTF.

CDR3 nucleotides: TGTGCCAGCAGCCAAGGGAACGGACAGTCCTATGGCTACACCTTC. Its translation: CASSQGNGQSYGYTF. V usage is TRBV4-2 and J usage is TRBJ1-2; TRBD1 might be the D (6 bases). Trimming took off 1 base at V and 4 bases at J, with 13 bases between the two ends. The germline V gene encodes CDR1 LGHNA and CDR2 YNFKEQ. The CDR3 totals 15 residues.

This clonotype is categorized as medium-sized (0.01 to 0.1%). The DNA for the CDR3 is TGTGCCAGCAGCTTAGAGCGCAACAGAGGCCTAAACTATGGCTACACCTTC. Protein sequence: CASSLERNRGLNYGYTF. The chain recombines TRBV7-2 with TRBJ1-2; no firm D call. The germline V gene encodes CDR1 SGHTA and CDR2 FQGNSA. The CDR3 runs 17 residues. Trimming removed 1 base at V and 2 bases at J, with 17 bases between.

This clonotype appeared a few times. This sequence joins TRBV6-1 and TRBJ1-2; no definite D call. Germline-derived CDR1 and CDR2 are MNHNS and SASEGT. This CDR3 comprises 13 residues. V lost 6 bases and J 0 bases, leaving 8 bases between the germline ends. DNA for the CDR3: TGTGCCAGCAGGGAAATAGCTAACTATGGCTACACCTTC. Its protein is CASREIANYGYTF.

The CDR3 sequence: CASSTGLAGQETQYF. The CDR3 DNA is TGTGCCAGCAGCACTGGACTAGCGGGGCAAGAGACCCAGTACTTC. This chain uses TRBV7-2 with TRBJ2-5; 12 bases line up with TRBD2. The germline gives CDR1 SGHTA, CDR2 FQGNSA. This CDR3 contains 15 residues. Trimming took 5 bases from V and 2 from J; bases not matched to a gene: 3. Full variable domain (remainder filled in from reference TRBV7-2 and TRBJ2-5): GAGVSQSPSNKVTEKGKDVELRCDPISGHTALYWYRQSLGQGLEFLIYFQGNSAPDKSGLPSDRFSAERTGGSVSTLTIQRTQQEDSAVYLCASSTGLAGQETQYFGPGTRLLVL.

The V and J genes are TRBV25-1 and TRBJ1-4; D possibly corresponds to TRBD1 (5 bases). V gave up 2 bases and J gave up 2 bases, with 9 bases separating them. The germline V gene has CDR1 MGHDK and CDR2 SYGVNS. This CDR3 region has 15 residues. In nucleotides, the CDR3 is TGTGCCAGCAGTGAAGGGGGGAGGACTAATGAAAAACTGTTTTTT. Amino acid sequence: CASSEGGRTNEKLFF.

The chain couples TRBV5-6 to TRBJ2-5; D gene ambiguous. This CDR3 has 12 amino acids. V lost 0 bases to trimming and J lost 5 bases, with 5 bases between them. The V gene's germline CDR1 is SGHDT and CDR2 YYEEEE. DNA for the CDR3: TGTGCCAGCAGCTTGGCCGCCGAGACCCAGTACTTC. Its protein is CASSLAAETQYF.